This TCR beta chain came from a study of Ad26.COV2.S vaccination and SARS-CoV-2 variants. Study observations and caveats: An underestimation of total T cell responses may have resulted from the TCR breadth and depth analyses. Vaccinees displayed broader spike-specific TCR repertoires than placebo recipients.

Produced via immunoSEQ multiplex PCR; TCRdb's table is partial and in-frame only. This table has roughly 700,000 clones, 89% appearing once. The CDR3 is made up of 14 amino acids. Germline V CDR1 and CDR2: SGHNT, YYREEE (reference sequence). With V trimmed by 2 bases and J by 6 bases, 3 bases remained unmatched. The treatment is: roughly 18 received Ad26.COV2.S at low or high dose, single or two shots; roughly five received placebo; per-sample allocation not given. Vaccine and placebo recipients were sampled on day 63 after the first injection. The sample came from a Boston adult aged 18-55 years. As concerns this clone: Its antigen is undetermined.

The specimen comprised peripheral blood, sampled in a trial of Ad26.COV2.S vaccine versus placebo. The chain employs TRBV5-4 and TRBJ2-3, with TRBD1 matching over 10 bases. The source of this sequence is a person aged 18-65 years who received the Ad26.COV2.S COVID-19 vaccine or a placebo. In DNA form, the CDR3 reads TGTGCCAGCAGCTTTTGGACAGGGGGGGATACGCAGTATTTT. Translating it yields CASSFWTGGDTQYF.